This T cell receptor (beta chain) was observed in a study of T cells after posttransplantation cyclophosphamide. The sample holds many counts of this clone. What it recognizes is unknown. The CDR3 is made up of 15 amino acids. V lost 3 bases and J lost 5; bases outside the gene matches: 5. Germline V gene sequence: CDR1 SGHTA, CDR2 FQGNSA. Data came from immunoSEQ multiplex PCR; TCRdb stores just in-frame clones and leaves some out. The record shows 20,000 to 25,000 clones for this sample, with no singletons present. Study results and caveats: Recipient CMV seropositivity and CMV reactivation strongly tracked TRB clonality. TRB overlap between skin or GI tissue T cells and blood was limited. Donor-recipient repertoire similarity was low at 1-2 months, rising over year one.

This related bone marrow graft donor gave peripheral blood on the day of marrow donation. Specimen: PBMCs. The receptor was derived from a woman between 50 and 59 years old in good health, CMV-negative, and a related stem cell transplant donor. The rearrangement joins TRBV7-2 to TRBJ2-5, with 11 bases aligning to TRBD2. CDR3 bases: TGTGCCAGCAGCTTTAGCGGGGGGGATCGTGAGACCCAGTACTTC. Translation: CASSFSGGDRETQYF.